Listed below are T cell receptor beta chains from one sample, sequenced in a study of post-analysis software for immune sequencing data. TCRdb reprocessed the PCR reads with MiXCR, giving one entry per CDR3 protein. This sample has 400,000 to 500,000 distinct CDR3 sequences; 30% to 45% occur once, and the top ten carry less than 10%. The sample taken for sequencing was blood. The source is a girl aged 2-10 years with multiple sclerosis. Each CDR3 is given with its conserved first and last residue. A D gene is named only where the DNA matches it firmly. Clone size appears in some rows only: once, few, many, or a class for an expanded clone.

clone_size d_call j_call v_call cdr3_nt cdr3_aa
many . TRBJ2-1 TRBV5-6 TGTGCCAGCAGCTTGAGTGCTCCGGTAGATGAGCAGTTCTTC CASSLSAPVDEQFF
. . TRBJ1-1 TRBV29-1 TGCAGCGTTCGCCGGGACGGTGAAGCTTTCTTT CSVRRDGEAFF
few TRBD1 TRBJ1-2 TRBV10-3 TGTGCCATCATCGGGGACAGGGCCCTTGGCTACACCTTC CAIIGDRALGYTF
. TRBD2 TRBJ2-5 TRBV4-1 TGCGCCAGCAGCCAAGATCGTCTAGCGGGGGAGGGAGAGACCCAGTACTTC CASSQDRLAGEGETQYF
. TRBD1 TRBJ2-7 TRBV29-1 TGCAGCGTTGAAGCCGGGACAGGCTACGAGCAGTACTTC CSVEAGTGYEQYF
. . TRBJ2-7 TRBV12-1 TGTGCCAGCAGTAGTAGGGGACACGAGCAGTACTTC CASSSRGHEQYF
. . TRBJ1-2 TRBV12-3/TRBV12-4 TGTGCCAGCAGTTCTGCCGGGGATGGCTACACCTTC CASSSAGDGYTF
few . TRBJ2-3 TRBV6-2/TRBV6-3 TGTGCCAGCAGTTACTGGCTTACCGGAGATACGCAGTATTTT CASSYWLTGDTQYF
. . TRBJ2-7 TRBV10-3 TGTGCCATCAGTGAGTTCGGGGGATTAGCGGCGCGTCCAGAGCAGTACTTC CAISEFGGLAARPEQYF
. . TRBJ2-7 TRBV7-2 TGTGCCAGCAGCGCCGGGGACGGAACCTACGAGCAGTACTTC CASSAGDGTYEQYF
once . TRBJ1-1 TRBV15 TGTGCCACCCAAACATTCAGTAAGAACACTGAAGCTTTCTTT CATQTFSKNTEAFF
few . TRBJ2-7 TRBV10-1 TGCGCCAGCAGTCCTCACACTCTGGGGGCACCTCCCTACGAGCAGTACTTC CASSPHTLGAPPYEQYF
. TRBD1 TRBJ2-1 TRBV5-1 TGCGCCAGCAGCGTGACAGGGGGCGAGTATCAGTTCTTC CASSVTGGEYQFF
. . TRBJ1-1 TRBV30 TGTGCCTGGAGTCGGACGGACTGGAGCACTGAAGCTTTCTTT CAWSRTDWSTEAFF